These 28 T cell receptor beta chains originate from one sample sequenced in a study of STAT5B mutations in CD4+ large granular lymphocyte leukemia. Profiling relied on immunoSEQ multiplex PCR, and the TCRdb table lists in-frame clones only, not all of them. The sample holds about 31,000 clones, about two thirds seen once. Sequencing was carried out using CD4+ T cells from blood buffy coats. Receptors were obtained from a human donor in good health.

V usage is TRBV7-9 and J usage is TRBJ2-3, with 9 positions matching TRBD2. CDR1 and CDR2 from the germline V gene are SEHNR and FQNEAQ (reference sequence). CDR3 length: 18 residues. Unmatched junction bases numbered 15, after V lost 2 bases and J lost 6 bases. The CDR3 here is CASSLQSGTQREEDTQYF. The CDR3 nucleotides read TGTGCCAGCAGCTTACAGTCGGGGACGCAGCGGGAGGAGGATACGCAGTATTTT.

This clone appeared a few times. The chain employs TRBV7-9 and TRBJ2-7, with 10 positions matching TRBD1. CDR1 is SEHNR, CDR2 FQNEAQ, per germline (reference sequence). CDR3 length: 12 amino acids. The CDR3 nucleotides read TGTGCCAGCAGCTATGGAGGGACAGGGGTCGTCGTC. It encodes CASSYGGTGVVV.

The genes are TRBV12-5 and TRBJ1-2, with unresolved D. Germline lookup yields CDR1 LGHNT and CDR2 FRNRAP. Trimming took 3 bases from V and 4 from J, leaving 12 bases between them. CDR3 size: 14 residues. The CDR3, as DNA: TGTGCTAGTGGTTTCCCAGCAGGCCCCTATGGCTACACCTTC. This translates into CASGFPAGPYGYTF.

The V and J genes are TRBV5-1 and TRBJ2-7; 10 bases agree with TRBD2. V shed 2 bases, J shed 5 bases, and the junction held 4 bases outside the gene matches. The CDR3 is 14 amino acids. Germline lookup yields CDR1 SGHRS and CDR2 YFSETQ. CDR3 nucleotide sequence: TGCGCCAGCAGCTTAGCGGGGGGGGTAGACGAGCAGTACGTC. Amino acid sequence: CASSLAGGVDEQYV.

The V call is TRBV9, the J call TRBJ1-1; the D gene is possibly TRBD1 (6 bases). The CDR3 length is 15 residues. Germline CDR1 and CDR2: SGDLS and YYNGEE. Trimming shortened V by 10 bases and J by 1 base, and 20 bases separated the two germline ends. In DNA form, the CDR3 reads TGTGCCTCTTCTAGGGGGGCGGGTCAGAACACTGAAGCTTTCTTT. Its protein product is CASSRGAGQNTEAFF.

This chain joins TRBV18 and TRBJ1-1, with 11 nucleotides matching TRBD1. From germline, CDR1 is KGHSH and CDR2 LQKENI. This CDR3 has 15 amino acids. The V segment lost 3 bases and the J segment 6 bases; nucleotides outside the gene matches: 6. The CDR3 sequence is CASSPQDRGPAEAFF. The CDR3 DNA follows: TGTGCCAGCTCACCGCAGGACAGGGGGCCGGCTGAAGCTTTCTTT.

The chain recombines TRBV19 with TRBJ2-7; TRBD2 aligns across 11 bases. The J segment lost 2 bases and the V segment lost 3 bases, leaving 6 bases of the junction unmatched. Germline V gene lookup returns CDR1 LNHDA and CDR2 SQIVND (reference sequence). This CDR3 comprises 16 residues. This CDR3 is CASSMKRGLAAYEQYF. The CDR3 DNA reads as TGTGCCAGTAGTATGAAAAGGGGACTAGCGGCCTACGAGCAGTACTTC.

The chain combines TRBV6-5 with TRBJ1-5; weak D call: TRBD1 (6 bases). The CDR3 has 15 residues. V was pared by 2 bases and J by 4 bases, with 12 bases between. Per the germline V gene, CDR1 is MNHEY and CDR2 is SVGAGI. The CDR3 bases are TGTGCCAGCAGTTACGGGGGGGCGGGTAATCAGCCCCAGCATTTT. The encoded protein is CASSYGGAGNQPQHF.

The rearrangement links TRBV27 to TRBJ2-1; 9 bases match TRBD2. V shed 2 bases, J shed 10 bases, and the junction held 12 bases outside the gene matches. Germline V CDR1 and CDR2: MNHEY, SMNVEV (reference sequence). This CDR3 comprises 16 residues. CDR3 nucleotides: TGTGCCAGCAGTTTACGCGATCCGGGACTAGCTGGAGAGCAGTTCTTC. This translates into CASSLRDPGLAGEQFF.

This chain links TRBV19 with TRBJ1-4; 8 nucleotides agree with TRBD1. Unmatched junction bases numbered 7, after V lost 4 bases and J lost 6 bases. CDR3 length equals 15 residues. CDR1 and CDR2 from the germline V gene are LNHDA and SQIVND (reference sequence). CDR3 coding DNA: TGTGCCAGTAGTACAACAGGGGGTTGGGATGAAAAACTGTTTTTT. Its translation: CASSTTGGWDEKLFF.

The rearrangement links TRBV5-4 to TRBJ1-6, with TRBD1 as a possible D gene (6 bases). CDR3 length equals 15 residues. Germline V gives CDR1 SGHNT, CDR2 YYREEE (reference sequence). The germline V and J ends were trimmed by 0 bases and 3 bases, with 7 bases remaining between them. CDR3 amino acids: CASSLDRDYNSPLHF. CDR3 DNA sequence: TGTGCCAGCAGCTTGGACAGGGACTATAATTCACCCCTCCACTTT. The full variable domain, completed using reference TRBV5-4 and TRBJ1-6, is ETGVTQSPTHLIKTRGQQVTLRCSSQSGHNTVSWYQQALGQGPQFIFQYYREEENGRGNFPPRFSGLQFPNYSSELNVNALELDDSALYLCASSLDRDYNSPLHFGNGTRLTVT.

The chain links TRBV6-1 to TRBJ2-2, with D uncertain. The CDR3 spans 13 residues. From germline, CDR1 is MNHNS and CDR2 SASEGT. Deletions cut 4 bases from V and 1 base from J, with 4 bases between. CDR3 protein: CASSGQNTGELFF. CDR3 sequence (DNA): TGTGCCAGCAGTGGGCAGAACACCGGGGAGCTGTTTTTT.

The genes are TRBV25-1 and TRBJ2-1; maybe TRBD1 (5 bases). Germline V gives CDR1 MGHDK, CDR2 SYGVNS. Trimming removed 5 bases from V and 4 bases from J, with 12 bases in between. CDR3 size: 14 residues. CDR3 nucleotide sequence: TGTGCCAGCAGTCTTACCCAGGGATACAATGAGCAGTTCTTC. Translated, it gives CASSLTQGYNEQFF.

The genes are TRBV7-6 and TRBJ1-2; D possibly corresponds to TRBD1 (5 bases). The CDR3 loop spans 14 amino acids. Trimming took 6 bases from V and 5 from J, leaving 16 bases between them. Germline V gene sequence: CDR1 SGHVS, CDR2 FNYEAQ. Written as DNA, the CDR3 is TGTGCCAGCAGTCCTCCAGGGTTGGGGTATGGCTACACCTTC. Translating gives CASSPPGLGYGYTF.

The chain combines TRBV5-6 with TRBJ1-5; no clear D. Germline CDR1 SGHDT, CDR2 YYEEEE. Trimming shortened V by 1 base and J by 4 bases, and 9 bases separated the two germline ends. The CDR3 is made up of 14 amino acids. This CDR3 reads CASSLRGSNQPQHF. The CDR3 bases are TGTGCCAGCAGCTTGCGAGGGAGTAATCAGCCCCAGCATTTT.

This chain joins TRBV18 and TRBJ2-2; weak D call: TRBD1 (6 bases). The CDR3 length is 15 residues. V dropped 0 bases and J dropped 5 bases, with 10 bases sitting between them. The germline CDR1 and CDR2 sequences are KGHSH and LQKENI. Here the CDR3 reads CASSPPAGVTGELFF. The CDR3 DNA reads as TGTGCCAGCTCACCACCTGCAGGGGTAACCGGGGAGCTGTTTTTT. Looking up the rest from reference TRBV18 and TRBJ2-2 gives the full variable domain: NAGVMQNPRHLVRRRGQEARLRCSPMKGHSHVYWYRQLPEEGLKFMVYLQKENIIDESGMPKERFSAEFPKEGPSILRIQQVVRGDSAAYFCASSPPAGVTGELFFGEGSRLTVL.

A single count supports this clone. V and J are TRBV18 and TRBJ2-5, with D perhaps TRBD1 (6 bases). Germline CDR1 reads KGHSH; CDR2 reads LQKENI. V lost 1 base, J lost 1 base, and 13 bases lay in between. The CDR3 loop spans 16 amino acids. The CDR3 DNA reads TGTGCCAGCTCACCACTTAAGGGGGTGCCCCAAGAGACCCAGTACTTC. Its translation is CASSPLKGVPQETQYF.

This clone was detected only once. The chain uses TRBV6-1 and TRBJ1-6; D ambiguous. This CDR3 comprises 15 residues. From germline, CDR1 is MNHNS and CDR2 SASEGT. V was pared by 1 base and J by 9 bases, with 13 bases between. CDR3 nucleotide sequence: TGTGCCAGCAGTGAAGGGGCAGGTGGGATTTCACCCCTCCACTTT. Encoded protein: CASSEGAGGISPLHF.

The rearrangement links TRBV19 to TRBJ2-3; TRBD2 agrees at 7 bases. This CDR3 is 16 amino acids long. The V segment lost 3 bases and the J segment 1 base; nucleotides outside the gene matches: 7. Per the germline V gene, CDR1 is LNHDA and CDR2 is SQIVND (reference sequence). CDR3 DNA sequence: TGTGCCAGTAGTATGAACGGCCTAGCGGGCACAGATACGCAGTATTTT. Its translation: CASSMNGLAGTDTQYF.

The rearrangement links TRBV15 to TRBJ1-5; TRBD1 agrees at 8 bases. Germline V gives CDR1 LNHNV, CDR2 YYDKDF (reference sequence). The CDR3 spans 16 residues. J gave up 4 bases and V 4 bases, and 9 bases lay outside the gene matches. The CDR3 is CATSTDRGLWNQPQHF. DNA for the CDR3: TGTGCCACCAGCACTGACAGGGGCCTCTGGAATCAGCCCCAGCATTTT.

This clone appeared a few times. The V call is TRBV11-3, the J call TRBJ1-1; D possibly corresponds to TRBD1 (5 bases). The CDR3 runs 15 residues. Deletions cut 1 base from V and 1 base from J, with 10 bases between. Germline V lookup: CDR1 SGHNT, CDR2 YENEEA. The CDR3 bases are TGTGCCAGCAGCTTAGGGGTTGGACAGAACACTGAAGCTTTCTTT. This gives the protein CASSLGVGQNTEAFF.

CDR3 residues: CASSLVLGLQGDTQYF. The CDR3 DNA reads as TGTGCCAGCAGCTTAGTATTAGGGCTACAGGGAGATACGCAGTATTTT. The rearrangement links TRBV7-2 to TRBJ2-3; a possible D gene is TRBD1 (6 bases). The V gene lost 1 base and the J gene lost 5 bases, with 16 bases spanning the gap. The germline CDR1 and CDR2 sequences are SGHTA and FQGNSA. The CDR3 spans 16 residues.

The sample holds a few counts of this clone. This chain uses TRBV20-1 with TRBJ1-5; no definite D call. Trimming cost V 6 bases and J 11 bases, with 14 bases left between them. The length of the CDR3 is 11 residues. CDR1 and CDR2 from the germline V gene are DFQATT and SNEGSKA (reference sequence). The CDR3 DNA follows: TGCAGTGCGACCACCGCCAGGACCCAGCATTTT. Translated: CSATTARTQHF.

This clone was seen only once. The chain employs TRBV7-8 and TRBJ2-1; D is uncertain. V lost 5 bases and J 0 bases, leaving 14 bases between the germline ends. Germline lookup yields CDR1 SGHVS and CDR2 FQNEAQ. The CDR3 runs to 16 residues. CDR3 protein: CASSQLLPSSYNEQFF. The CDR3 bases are TGTGCCAGCAGCCAACTCCTCCCCAGCTCCTACAATGAGCAGTTCTTC.

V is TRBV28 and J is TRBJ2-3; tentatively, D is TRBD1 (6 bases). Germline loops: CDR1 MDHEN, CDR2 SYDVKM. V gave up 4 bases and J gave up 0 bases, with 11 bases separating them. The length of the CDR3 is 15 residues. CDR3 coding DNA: TGTGCCAGCAGTTCTACAGGGTTCAGCACAGATACGCAGTATTTT. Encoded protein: CASSSTGFSTDTQYF.

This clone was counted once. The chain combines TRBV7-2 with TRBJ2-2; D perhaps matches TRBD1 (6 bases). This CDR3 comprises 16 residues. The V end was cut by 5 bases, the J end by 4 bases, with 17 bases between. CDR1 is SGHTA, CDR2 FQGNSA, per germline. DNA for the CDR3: TGTGCCAGCAGCCTAACCTCTGACAGGAGCACCGGGGAGCTGTTTTTT. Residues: CASSLTSDRSTGELFF. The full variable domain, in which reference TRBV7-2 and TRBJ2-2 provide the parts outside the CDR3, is GAGVSQSPSNKVTEKGKDVELRCDPISGHTALYWYRQSLGQGLEFLIYFQGNSAPDKSGLPSDRFSAERTGGSVSTLTIQRTQQEDSAVYLCASSLTSDRSTGELFFGEGSRLTVL.

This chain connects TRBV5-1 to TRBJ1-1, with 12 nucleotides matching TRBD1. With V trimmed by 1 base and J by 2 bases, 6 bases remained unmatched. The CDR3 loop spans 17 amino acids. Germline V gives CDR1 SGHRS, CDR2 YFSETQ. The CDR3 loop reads CASSLWGQGAFNTEAFF. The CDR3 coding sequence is TGCGCCAGCAGCTTGTGGGGACAGGGGGCGTTTAACACTGAAGCTTTCTTT.

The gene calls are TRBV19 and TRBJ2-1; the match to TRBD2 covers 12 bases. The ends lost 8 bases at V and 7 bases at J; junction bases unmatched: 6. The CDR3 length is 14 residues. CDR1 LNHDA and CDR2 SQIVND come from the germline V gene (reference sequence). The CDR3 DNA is TGTGCCAGTCGGACTAGCGGGGTGGGGAATGAGCAGTTCTTC. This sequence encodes CASRTSGVGNEQFF.